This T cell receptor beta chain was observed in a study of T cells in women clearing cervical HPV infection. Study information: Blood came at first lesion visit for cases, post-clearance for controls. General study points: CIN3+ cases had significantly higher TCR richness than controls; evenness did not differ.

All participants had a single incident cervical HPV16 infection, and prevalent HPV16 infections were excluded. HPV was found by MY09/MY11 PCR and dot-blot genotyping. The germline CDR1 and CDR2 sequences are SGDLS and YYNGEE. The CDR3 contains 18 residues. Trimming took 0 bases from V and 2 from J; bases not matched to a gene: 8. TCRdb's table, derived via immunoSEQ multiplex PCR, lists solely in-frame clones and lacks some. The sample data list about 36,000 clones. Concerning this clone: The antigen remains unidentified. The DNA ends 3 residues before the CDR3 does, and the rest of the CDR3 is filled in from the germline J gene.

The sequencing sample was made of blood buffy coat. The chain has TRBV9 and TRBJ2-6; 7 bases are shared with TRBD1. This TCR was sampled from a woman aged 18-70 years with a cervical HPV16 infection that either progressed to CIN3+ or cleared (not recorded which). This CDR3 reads CASSVVRQGVAGANVLTF. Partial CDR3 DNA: TGTGCCAGCAGCGTAGTGAGACAGGGCGTAGCTGGGGCCAACGTC.